This T cell receptor beta chain was sequenced in a study of CD8 T cells in Susac syndrome. Trimming left V 10 bases short and J 2 bases short, with 15 bases between. CDR1 is ENHRY, CDR2 SYGVKD, per germline. This CDR3 spans 13 amino acids. Random hexamers were used to reverse transcribe an amount of about 0.45 to 1 ug RNA. Amplification of TCR beta CDR3 across 54 Vbeta and 13 Jbeta was performed with immunoSEQ multiplex PCR. TCRdb recomputed calls from the immunoSEQ multiplex PCR reads with MiXCR, one row per CDR3 protein. The sample lists approximately 200,000 distinct CDR3 sequences, approximately 96% occurring once. From blood CD8+ and CD4+ T cells, TCR beta sequences were generated.

V is TRBV10-3 and J is TRBJ2-7; D is possibly TRBD1 or TRBD2 (5 bases each). This sequence originates from a human donor with multiple sclerosis. Sequencing was done on a sample of CD4+ T cells from PBMCs. This chain's CDR3 is CATTGTVTYEQYF. Written as DNA, the CDR3 is TGTGCCACGACCGGGACGGTAACCTACGAGCAGTACTTC.